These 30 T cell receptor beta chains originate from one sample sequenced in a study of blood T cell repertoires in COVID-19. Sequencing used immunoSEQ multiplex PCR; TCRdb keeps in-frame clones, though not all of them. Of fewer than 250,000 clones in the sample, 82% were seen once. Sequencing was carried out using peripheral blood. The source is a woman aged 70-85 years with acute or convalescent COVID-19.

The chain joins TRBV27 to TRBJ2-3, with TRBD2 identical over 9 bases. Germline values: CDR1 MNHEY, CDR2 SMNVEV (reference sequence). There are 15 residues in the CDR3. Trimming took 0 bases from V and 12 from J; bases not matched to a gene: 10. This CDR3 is CASSLSIVLAGLQYF. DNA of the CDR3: TGTGCCAGCAGTTTATCAATAGTCCTAGCGGGGCTCCAGTATTTT.

The CDR3 DNA is TGTGCCAGCAGGGGCGACCAGTTTAACTATGGCTACACCTTC. Translating it yields CASRGDQFNYGYTF. This chain links TRBV6-5 with TRBJ1-2; D unresolved. V dropped 6 bases and J dropped 1 base, with 12 bases sitting between them. CDR1 is MNHEY, CDR2 SVGAGI, per germline. The CDR3 contains 14 residues.

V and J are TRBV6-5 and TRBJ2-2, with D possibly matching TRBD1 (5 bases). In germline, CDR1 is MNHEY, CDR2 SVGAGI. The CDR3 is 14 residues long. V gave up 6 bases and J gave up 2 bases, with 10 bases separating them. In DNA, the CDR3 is TGTGCCAGCAGACAGGTCCCAAACACCGGGGAGCTGTTTTTT. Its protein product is CASRQVPNTGELFF.

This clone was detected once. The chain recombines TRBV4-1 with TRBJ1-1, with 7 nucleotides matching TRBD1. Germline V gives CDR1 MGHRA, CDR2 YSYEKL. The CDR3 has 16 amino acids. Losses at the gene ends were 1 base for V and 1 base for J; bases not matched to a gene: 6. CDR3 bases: TGCGCCAGCAGCCAAGGATCCAGGACAGGGAACACTGAAGCTTTCTTT. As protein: CASSQGSRTGNTEAFF.

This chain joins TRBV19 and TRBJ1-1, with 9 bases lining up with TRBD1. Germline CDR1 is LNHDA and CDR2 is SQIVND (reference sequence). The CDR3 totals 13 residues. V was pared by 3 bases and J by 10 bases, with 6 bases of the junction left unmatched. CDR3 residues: CASSIYQDRGAFF. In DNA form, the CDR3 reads TGTGCCAGTAGTATCTACCAGGACAGGGGAGCTTTCTTT.

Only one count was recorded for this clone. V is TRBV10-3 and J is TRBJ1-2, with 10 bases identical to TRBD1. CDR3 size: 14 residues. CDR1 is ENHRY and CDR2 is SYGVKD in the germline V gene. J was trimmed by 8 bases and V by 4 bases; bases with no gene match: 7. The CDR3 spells CAISVGTGEGGYTF. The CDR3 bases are TGTGCCATCAGTGTGGGGACAGGGGAAGGCGGCTACACCTTC.

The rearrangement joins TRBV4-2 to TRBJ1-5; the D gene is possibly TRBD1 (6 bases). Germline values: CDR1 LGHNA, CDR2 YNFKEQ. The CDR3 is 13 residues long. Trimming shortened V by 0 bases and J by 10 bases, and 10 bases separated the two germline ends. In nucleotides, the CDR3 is TGTGCCAGCAGCCAAGATACGGACAGTCCCCAGCATTTT. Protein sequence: CASSQDTDSPQHF.

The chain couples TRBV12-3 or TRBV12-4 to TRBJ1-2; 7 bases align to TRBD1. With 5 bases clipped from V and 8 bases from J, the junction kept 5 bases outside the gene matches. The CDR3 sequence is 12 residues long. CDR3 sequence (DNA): TGTGCCAGCAGTGTAGGGACAGTGGGCTACACCTTC. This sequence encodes CASSVGTVGYTF.

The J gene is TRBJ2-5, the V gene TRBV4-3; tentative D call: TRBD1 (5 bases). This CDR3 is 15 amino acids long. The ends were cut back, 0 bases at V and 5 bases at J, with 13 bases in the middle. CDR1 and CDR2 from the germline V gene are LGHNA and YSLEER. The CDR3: CASSQDRGGWETQYF. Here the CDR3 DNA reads TGCGCCAGCAGCCAAGATAGGGGTGGTTGGGAGACCCAGTACTTC.

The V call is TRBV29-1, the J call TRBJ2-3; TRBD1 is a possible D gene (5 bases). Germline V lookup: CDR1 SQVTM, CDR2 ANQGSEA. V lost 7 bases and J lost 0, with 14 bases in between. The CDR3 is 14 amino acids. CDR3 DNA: TGCAGCGGCTTTGGCCCAGGGAGCACAGATACGCAGTATTTT. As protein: CSGFGPGSTDTQYF.

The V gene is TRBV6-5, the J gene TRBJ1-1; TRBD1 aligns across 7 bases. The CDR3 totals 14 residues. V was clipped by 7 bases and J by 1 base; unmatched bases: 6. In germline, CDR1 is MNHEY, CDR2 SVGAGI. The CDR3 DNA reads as TGTGCCAGCACTTGGGACAGTAGGAACACTGAAGCTTTCTTT. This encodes CASTWDSRNTEAFF.

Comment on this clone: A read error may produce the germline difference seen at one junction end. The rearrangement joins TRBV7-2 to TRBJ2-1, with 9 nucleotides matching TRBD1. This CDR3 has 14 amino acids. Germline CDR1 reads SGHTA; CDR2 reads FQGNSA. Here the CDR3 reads CASSLGQGPNKQFF. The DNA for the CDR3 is TGTGCCAGCAGCTTGGGACAGGGCCCCAATAAGCAGTTCTTC.

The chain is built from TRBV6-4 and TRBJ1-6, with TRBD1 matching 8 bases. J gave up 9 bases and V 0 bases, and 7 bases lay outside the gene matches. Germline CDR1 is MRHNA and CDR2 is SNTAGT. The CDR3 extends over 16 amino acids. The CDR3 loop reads CASSDSPGGTGSPLHF. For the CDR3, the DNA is TGTGCCAGCAGTGACTCTCCAGGGGGCACGGGTTCACCCCTCCACTTT.

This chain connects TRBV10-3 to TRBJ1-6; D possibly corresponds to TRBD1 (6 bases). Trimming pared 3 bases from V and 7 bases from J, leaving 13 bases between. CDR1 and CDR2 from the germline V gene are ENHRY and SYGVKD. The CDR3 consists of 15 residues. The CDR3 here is CAISDSGDGNSPLHF. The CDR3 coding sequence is TGTGCCATCAGTGACTCAGGGGACGGGAATTCACCCCTCCACTTT.

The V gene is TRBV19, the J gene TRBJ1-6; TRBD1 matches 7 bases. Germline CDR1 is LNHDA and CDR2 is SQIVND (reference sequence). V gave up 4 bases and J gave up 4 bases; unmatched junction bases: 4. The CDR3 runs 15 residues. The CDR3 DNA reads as TGTGCCAGTAGTAAATCGGGACAGTATAATTCACCCCTCCACTTT. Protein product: CASSKSGQYNSPLHF.

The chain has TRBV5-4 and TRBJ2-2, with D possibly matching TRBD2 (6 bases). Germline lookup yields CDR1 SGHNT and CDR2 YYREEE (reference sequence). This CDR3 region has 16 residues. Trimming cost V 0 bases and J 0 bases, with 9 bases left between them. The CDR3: CASSLDPGANTGELFF. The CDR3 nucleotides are TGTGCCAGCAGCTTGGATCCGGGGGCGAACACCGGGGAGCTGTTTTTT.

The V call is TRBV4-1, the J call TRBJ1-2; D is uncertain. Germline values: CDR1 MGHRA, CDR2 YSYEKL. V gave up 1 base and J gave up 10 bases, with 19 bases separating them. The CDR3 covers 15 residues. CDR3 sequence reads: CASSQVEGFGHDYTF. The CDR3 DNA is TGCGCCAGCAGCCAAGTTGAGGGTTTCGGTCACGACTACACCTTC.

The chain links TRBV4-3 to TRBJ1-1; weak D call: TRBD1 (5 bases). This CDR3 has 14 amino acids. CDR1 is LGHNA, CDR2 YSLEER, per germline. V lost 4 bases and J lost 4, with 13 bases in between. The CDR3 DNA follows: TGCGCCAGCAGCCCTTCGGGGAGGGGCACTGAAGCTTTCTTT. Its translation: CASSPSGRGTEAFF.

The CDR3 DNA reads as TGTGCCAGCAGTCGGGACAGGGTAACAGGTCAGCCCCAGCATTTT. Translation: CASSRDRVTGQPQHF. The V gene is TRBV27, the J gene TRBJ1-5; TRBD1 agrees at 9 bases. Germline V gene data show CDR1 as MNHEY and CDR2 as SMNVEV (reference sequence). The CDR3 is made up of 15 amino acids. Unmatched junction bases numbered 8, after V lost 5 bases and J lost 6 bases.

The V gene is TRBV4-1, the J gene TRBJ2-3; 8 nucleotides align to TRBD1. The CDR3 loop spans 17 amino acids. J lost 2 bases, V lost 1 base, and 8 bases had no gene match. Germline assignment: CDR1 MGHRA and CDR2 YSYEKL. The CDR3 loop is CASSQGLSGQVTDTQYF. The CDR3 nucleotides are TGCGCCAGCAGCCAAGGACTATCGGGACAGGTCACAGATACGCAGTATTTT.

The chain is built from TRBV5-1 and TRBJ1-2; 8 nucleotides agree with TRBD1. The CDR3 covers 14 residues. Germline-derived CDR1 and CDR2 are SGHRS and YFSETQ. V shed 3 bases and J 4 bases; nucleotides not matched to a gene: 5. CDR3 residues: CASSSGGASYGYTF. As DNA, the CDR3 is TGCGCCAGCAGCTCAGGGGGCGCGAGCTATGGCTACACCTTC.

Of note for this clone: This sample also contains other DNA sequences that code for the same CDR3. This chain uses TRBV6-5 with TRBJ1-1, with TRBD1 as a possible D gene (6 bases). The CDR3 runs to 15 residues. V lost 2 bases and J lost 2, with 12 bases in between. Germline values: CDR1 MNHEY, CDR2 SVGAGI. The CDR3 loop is CASSYGGQTNTEAFF. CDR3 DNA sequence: TGTGCCAGCAGTTACGGAGGACAGACTAACACTGAAGCTTTCTTT.

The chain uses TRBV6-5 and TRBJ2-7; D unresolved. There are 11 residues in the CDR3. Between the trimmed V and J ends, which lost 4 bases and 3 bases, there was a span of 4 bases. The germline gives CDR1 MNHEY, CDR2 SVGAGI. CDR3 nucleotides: TGTGCCAGCAGTTCACACTACGAGCAGTACTTC. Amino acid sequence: CASSSHYEQYF.

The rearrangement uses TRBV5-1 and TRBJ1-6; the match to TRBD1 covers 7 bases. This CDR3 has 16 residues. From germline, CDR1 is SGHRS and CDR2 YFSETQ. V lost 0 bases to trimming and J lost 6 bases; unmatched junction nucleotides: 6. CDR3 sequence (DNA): TGCGCCAGCAGCTTGGGAGGGGGCACTGGTAATTCACCCCTCCACTTT. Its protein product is CASSLGGGTGNSPLHF.

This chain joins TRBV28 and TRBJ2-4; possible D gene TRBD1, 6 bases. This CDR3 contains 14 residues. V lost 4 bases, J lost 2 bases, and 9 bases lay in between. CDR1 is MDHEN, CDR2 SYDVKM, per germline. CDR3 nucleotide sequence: TGTGCCAGCAGTTCAGGGGATACCAAAAACATTCAGTACTTC. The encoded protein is CASSSGDTKNIQYF.

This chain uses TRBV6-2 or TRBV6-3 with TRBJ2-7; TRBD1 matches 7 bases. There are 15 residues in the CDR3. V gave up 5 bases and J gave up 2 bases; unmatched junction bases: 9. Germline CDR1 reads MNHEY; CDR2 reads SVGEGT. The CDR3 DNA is TGTGCCAGCAGTCGCGGAAACAGGGGTACCTACGAGCAGTACTTC. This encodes CASSRGNRGTYEQYF.

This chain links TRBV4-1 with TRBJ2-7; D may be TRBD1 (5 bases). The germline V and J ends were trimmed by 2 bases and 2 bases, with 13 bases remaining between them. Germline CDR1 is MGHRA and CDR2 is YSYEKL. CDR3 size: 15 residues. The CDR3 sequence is CASSQFRDPPYEQYF. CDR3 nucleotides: TGCGCCAGCAGCCAATTCAGGGATCCCCCCTACGAGCAGTACTTC.

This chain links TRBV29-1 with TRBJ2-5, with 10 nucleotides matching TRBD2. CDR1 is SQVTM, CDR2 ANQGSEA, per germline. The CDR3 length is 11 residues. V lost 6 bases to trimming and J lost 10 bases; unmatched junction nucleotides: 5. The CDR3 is CSVTSGAFQYF. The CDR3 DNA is TGCAGCGTCACTAGCGGGGCTTTCCAGTACTTC. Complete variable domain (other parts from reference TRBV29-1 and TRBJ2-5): SAVISQKPSRDICQRGTSLTIQCQVDSQVTMMFWYRQQPGQSLTLIATANQGSEATYESGFVIDKFPISRPNLTFSTLTVSNMSPEDSSIYLCSVTSGAFQYFGPGTRLLVL.

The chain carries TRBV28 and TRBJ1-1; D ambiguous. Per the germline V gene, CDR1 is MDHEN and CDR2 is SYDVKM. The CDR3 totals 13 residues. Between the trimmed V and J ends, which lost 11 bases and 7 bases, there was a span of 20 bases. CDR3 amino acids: CAGQEGGVNEAFF. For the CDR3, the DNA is TGTGCCGGCCAGGAGGGAGGAGTTAATGAAGCTTTCTTT.

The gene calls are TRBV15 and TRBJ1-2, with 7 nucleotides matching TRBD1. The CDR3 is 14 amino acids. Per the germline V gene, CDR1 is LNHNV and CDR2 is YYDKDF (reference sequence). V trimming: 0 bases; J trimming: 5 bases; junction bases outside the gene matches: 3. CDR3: CATSRDTGQYGYTF. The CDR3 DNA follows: TGTGCCACCAGCAGAGATACGGGACAGTATGGCTACACCTTC.